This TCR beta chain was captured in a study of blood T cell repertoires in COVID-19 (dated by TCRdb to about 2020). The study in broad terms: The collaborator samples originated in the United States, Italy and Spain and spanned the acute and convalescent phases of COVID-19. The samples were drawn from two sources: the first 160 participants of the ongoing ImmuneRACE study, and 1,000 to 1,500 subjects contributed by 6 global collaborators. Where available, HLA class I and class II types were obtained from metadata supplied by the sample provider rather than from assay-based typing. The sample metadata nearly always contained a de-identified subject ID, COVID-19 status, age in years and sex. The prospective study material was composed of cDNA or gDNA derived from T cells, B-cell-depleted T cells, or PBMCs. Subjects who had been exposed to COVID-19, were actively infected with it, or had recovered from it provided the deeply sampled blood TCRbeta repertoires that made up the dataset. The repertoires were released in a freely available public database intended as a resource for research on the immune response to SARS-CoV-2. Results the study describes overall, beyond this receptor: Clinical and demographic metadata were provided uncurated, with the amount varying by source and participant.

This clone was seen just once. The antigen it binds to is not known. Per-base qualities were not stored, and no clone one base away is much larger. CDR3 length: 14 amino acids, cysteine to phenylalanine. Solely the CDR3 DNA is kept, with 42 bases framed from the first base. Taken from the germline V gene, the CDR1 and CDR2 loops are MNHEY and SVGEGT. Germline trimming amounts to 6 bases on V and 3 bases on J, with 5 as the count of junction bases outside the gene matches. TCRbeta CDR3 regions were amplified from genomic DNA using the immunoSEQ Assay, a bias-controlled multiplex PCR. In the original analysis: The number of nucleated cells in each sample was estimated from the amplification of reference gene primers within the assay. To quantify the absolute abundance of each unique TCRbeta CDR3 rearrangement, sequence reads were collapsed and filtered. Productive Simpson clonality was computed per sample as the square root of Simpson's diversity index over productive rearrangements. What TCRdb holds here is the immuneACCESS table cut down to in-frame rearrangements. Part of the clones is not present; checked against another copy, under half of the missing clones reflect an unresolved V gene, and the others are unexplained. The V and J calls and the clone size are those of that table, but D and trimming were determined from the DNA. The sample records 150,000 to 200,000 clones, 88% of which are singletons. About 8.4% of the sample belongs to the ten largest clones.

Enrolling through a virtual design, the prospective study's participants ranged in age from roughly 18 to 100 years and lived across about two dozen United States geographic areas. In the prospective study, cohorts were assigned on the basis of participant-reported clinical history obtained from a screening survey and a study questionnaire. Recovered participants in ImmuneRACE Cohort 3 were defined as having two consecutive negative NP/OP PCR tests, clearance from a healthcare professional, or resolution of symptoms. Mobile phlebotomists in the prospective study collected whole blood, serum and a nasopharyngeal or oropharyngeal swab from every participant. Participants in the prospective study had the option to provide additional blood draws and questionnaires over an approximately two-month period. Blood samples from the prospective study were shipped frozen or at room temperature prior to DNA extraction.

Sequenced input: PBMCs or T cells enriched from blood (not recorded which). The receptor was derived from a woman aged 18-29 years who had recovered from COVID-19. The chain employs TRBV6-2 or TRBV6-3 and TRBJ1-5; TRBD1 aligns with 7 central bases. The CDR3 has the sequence CASSFTGVNQPQHF. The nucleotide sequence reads TGTGCCAGCAGCTTTACAGGGGTCAATCAGCCCCAGCATTTT.